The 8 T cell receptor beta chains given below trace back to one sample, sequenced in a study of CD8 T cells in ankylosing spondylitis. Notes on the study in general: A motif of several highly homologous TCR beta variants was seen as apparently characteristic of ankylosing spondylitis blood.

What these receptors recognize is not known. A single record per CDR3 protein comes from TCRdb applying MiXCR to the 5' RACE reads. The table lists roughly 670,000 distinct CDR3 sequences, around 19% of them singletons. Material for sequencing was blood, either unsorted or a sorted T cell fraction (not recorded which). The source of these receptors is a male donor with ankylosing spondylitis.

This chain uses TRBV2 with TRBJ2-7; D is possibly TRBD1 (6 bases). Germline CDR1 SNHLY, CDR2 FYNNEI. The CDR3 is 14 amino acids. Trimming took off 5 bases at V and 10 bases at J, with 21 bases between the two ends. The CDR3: CASSTGHRTPDQYF. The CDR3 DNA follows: TGTGCCAGCAGTACGGGACACCGGACCCCGGATCAGTACTTC.

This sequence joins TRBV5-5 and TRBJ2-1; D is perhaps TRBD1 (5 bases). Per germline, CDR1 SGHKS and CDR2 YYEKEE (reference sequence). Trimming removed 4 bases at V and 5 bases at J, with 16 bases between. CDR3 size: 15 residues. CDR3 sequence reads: CASSLPGTGDNEQFF. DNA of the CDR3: TGTGCCAGCAGCCTACCCGGAACAGGAGACAATGAGCAGTTCTTC. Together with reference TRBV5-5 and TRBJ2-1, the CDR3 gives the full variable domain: DAGVTQSPTHLIKTRGQQVTLRCSPISGHKSVSWYQQVLGQGPQFIFQYYEKEERGRGNFPDRFSARQFPNYSSELNVNALLLGDSALYLCASSLPGTGDNEQFFGPGTRLTVL.

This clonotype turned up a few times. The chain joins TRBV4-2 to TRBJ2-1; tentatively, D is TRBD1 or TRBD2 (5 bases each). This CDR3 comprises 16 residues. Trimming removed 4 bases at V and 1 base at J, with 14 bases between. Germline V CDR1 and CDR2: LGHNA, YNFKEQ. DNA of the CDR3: TGTGCCAGCAGCCCAGGGCGGGCGGCTTCCTACAATGAGCAGTTCTTC. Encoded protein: CASSPGRAASYNEQFF.

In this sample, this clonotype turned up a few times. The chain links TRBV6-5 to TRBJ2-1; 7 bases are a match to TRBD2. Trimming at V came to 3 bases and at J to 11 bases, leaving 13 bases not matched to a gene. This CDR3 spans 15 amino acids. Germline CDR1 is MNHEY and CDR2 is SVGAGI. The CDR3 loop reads CASSYFGTSSGQQFF. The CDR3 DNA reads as TGTGCCAGCAGTTATTTCGGGACCTCTAGCGGACAGCAGTTCTTC.

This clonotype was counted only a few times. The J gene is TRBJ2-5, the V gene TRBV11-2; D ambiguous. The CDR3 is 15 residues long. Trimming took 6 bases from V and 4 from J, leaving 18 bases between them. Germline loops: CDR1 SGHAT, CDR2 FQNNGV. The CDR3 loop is CASRPLRLSGETQYF. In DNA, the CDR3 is TGTGCCAGCAGACCGCTTAGACTCTCGGGAGAGACCCAGTACTTC.

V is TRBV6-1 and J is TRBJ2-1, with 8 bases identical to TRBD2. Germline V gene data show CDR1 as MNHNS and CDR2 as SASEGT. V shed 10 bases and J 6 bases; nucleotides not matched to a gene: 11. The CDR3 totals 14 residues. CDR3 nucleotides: TGTGCCATTATTCACCGGGAGGGCCGCAATGAGCAGTTCTTC. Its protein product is CAIIHREGRNEQFF.

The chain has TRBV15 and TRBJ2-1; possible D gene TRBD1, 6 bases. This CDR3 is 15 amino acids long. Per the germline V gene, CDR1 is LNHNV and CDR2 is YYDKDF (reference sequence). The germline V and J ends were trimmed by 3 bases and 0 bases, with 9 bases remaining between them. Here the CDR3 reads CATSSGQPSYNEQFF. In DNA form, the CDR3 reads TGTGCCACCAGCAGCGGACAGCCCTCCTACAATGAGCAGTTCTTC.

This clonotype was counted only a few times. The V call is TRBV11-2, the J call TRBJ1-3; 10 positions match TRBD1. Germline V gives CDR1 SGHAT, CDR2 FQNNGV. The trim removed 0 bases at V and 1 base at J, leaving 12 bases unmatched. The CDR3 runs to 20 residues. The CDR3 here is CASSLETPGQGRYSGNTIYF. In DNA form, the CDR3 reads TGTGCCAGCAGCTTAGAGACCCCGGGACAGGGGCGATATTCTGGAAACACCATATATTTT.